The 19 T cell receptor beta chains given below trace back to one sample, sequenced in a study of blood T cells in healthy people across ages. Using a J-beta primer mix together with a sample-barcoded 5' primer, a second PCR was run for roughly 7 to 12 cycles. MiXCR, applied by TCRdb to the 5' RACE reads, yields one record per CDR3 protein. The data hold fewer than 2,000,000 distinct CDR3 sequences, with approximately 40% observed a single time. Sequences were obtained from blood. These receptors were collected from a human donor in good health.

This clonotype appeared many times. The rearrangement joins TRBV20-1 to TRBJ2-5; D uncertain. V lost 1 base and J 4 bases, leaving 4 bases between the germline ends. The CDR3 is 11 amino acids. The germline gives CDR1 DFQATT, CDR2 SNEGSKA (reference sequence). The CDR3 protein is CSARVPETQYF. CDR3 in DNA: TGCAGTGCTAGAGTACCAGAGACCCAGTACTTC.

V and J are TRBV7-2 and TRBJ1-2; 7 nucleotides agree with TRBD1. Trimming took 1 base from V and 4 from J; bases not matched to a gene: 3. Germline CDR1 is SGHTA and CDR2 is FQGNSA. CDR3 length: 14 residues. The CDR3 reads CASSLEWDSYGYTF. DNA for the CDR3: TGTGCCAGCAGCTTAGAGTGGGACAGCTATGGCTACACCTTC.

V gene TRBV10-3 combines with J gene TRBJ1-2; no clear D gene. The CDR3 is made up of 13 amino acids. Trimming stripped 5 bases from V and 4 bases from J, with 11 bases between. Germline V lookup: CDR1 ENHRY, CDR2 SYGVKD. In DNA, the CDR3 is TGTGCCATCAGTACACAGCTTCTCTATGGCTACACCTTC. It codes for CAISTQLLYGYTF.

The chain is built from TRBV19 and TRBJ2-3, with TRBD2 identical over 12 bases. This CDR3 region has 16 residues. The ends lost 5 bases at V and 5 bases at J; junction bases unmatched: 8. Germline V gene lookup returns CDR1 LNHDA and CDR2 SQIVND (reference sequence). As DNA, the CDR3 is TGTGCCAGTAGTCCGTGGACTAGCGGGGAAGGAGATACGCAGTATTTT. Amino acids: CASSPWTSGEGDTQYF.

CDR3 residues: CSAETSGGAVGYEQFF. The CDR3 DNA is TGCAGTGCTGAGACTAGCGGGGGGGCTGTAGGCTATGAGCAGTTCTTC. This chain joins TRBV20-1 and TRBJ2-1, with 14 nucleotides matching TRBD2. The CDR3 consists of 16 residues. With V trimmed by 5 bases and J by 8 bases, 11 bases remained unmatched. Per germline, CDR1 DFQATT and CDR2 SNEGSKA (reference sequence).

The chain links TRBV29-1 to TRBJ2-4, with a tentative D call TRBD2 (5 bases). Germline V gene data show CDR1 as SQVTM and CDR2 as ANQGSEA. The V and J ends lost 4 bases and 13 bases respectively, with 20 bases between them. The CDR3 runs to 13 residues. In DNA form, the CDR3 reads TGCAGCGTTGCCCGGACTCGACACAATGAGCAGTACTTC. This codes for CSVARTRHNEQYF.

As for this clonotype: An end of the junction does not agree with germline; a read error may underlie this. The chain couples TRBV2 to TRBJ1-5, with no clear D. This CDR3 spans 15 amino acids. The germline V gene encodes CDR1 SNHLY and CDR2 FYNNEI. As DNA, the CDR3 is TGTGCCAGCAGTGGGATGGGTTCGAGCAATCGGCCCCAGCATTTT. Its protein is CASSGMGSSNRPQHF.

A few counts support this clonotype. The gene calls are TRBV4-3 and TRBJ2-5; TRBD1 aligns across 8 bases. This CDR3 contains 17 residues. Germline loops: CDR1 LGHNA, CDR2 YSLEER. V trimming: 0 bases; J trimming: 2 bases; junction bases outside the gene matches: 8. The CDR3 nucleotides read TGCGCCAGCAGCCAAGACTCCCCGACAGGGGAACAAGAGACCCAGTACTTC. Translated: CASSQDSPTGEQETQYF.

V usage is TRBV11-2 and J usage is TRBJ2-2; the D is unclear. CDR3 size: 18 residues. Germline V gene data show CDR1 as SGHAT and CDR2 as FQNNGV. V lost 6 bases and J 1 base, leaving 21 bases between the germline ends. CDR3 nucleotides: TGTGCCAGCAGTTATTGGCGATCTTTGGGTGTGAACACCGGGGAGCTGTTTTTT. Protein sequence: CASSYWRSLGVNTGELFF.

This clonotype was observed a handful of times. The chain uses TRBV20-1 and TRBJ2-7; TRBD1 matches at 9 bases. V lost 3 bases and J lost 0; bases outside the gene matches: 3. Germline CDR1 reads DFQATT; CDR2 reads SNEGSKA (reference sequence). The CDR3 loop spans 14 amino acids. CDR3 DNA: TGCAGTGCTAGTGACAGGGGGAGCTCCTACGAGCAGTACTTC. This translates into CSASDRGSSYEQYF.

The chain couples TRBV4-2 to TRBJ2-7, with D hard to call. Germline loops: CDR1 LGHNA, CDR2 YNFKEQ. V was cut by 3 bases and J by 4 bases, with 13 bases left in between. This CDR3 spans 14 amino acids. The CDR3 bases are TGTGCCAGCAGCCAGTTTCTGGGATCTTACGAGCAGTACTTC. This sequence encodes CASSQFLGSYEQYF.

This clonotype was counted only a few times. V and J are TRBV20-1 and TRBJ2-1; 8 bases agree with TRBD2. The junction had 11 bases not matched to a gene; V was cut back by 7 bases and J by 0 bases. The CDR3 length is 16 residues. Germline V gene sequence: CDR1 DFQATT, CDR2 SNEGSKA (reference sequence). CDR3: CSVSSGGLHSYNEQFF. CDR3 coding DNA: TGCAGTGTATCGAGCGGGGGCCTACACTCCTACAATGAGCAGTTCTTC.

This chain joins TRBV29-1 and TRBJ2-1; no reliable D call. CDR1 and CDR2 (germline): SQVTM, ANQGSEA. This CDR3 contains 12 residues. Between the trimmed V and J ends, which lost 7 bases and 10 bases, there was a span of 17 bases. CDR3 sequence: CSGTAAGWEQFF. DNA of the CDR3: TGCAGCGGCACCGCCGCCGGCTGGGAGCAGTTCTTC.

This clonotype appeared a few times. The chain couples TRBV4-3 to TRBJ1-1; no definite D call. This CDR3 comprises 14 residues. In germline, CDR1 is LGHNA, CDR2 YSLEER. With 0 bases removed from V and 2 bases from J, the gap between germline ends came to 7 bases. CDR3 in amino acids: CASSQETVNTEAFF. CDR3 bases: TGCGCCAGCAGCCAAGAGACGGTAAACACTGAAGCTTTCTTT.

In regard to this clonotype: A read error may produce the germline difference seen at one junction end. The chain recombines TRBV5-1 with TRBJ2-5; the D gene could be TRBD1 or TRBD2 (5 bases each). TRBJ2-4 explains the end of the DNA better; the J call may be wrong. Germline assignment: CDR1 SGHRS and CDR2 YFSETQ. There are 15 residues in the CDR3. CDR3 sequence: CVSSLAAGQSNIQYF. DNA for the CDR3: TGCGTCAGCAGCCTAGCCGCAGGACAATCGAACATTCAGTACTTC.

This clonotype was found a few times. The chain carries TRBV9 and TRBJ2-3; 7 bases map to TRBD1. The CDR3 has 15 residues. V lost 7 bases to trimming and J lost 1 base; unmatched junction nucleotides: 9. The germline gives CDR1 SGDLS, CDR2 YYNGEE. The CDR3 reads CASSEVGQRTDTQYF. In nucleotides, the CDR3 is TGTGCCAGCTCCGAGGTGGGACAGCGCACAGATACGCAGTATTTT. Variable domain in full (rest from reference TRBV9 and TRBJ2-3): DSGVTQTPKHLITATGQRVTLRCSPRSGDLSVYWYQQSLDQGLQFLIQYYNGEERAKGNILERFSAQQFPDLHSELNLSSLELGDSALYFCASSEVGQRTDTQYFGPGTRLTVL.

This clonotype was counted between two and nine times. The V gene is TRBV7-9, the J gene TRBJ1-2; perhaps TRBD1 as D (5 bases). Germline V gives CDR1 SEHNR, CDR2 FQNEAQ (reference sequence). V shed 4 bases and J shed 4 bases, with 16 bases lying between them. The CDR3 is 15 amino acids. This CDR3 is CASSYDSGATYGYTF. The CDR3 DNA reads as TGTGCCAGCAGCTATGACAGTGGGGCTACCTATGGCTACACCTTC.

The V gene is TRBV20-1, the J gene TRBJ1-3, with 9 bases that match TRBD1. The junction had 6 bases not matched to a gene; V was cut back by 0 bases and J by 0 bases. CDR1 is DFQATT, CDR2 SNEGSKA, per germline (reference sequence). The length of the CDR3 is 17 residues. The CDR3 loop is CSAREGGQGFSGNTIYF. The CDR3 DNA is TGCAGTGCTAGAGAGGGGGGACAGGGTTTCTCTGGAAACACCATATATTTT.

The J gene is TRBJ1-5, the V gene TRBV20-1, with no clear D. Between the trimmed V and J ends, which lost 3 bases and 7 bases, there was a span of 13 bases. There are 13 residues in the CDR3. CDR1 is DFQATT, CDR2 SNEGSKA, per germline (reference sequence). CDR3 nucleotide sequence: TGCAGTGCTAGTAGTGTAGGGAGCCAGCCCCAGCATTTT. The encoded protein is CSASSVGSQPQHF.